Following are 13 T cell receptor beta chains from one sample sequenced in a study of shared clonotypes between healthy human individuals. TCRdb keeps only in-frame clones here, not all; method: immunoSEQ multiplex PCR. This repertoire shows 640,000 or so clones, 72% found once; its top ten account for less than 2%. The source material was memory CD4+ T cells sorted from blood. Noted subset: CD45RA-negative fraction. All receptors derive from a woman aged 25-40 years in good health.

V gene TRBV21-1 combines with J gene TRBJ1-2. TRBV21-1 is given as a pseudogene. The CDR3 is made up of 15 amino acids. The CDR3 reads CASSKRGGRDYGYTF. In DNA form, the CDR3 reads TGTGCCAGCAGCAAACGCGGGGGGCGCGACTATGGCTACACCTTC.

The V gene is TRBV5-6, the J gene TRBJ1-2; no firm D call. The germline gives CDR1 SGHDT, CDR2 YYEEEE. V was cut by 1 base and J by 4 bases, with 11 bases left in between. CDR3 size: 14 residues. For the CDR3, the DNA is TGTGCCAGCAGCTTGACAGCCGCCCGCTATGGCTACACCTTC. This gives the protein CASSLTAARYGYTF.

The chain couples TRBV6-5 to TRBJ1-5; D unresolved. Germline loops: CDR1 MNHEY, CDR2 SVGAGI. The CDR3 sequence is 14 residues long. Trimming removed 6 bases at V and 9 bases at J, with 18 bases between. CDR3 DNA: TGTGCCAGCAGCAATGTGGGGAACAAAACGCCCCAGCATTTT. It yields the protein CASSNVGNKTPQHF.

This chain connects TRBV5-1 to TRBJ2-7, with 11 bases fitting TRBD2. The CDR3 totals 15 residues. The germline V gene has CDR1 SGHRS and CDR2 YFSETQ. After removal of 7 bases from V and 4 bases from J, the junction contained 10 bases not matched to a gene. In DNA, the CDR3 is TGCGCCAGCCGGGTAGGGACTAGCGGAAGTTACGAGCAGTACTTC. It specifies CASRVGTSGSYEQYF.

This clone has more than one count but fewer than ten. V is TRBV5-1 and J is TRBJ1-1; 8 positions match TRBD1. The CDR3 loop spans 15 amino acids. From germline, CDR1 is SGHRS and CDR2 YFSETQ. V lost 0 bases and J lost 4; bases outside the gene matches: 5. CDR3 sequence reads: CASSLVRQGATEAFF. CDR3 nucleotides: TGCGCCAGCAGCTTGGTTCGTCAGGGGGCCACTGAAGCTTTCTTT. Full variable domain (missing parts from reference TRBV5-1 and TRBJ1-1): KAGVTQTPRYLIKTRGQQVTLSCSPISGHRSVSWYQQTPGQGLQFLFEYFSETQRNKGNFPGRFSGRQFSNSRSEMNVSTLELGDSALYLCASSLVRQGATEAFFGQGTRLTVV.

The chain is built from TRBV29-1 and TRBJ2-5; D may be TRBD2 (6 bases). The V gene lost 4 bases and the J gene lost 5 bases, with 11 bases spanning the gap. Germline CDR1 SQVTM, CDR2 ANQGSEA. The CDR3 contains 12 residues. CDR3 in DNA: TGCAGCGTTGTCCCCGCGGGGGAGACCCAGTACTTC. Its translation: CSVVPAGETQYF.

The chain is built from TRBV7-8 and TRBJ1-3; D is uncertain. Trimming took 1 base from V and 1 from J, leaving 8 bases between them. The CDR3 loop spans 15 amino acids. Germline assignment: CDR1 SGHVS and CDR2 FQNEAQ. The CDR3 spells CASSLVEGSGNTIYF. For the CDR3, the DNA is TGTGCCAGCAGCTTAGTAGAGGGTTCTGGAAACACCATATATTTT.

This clone was detected once. The V call is TRBV7-9, the J call TRBJ2-7, with 9 bases fitting TRBD1. Germline V gene sequence: CDR1 SEHNR, CDR2 FQNEAQ (reference sequence). V was clipped by 5 bases and J by 6 bases; unmatched bases: 8. This CDR3 has 14 residues. The CDR3 loop is CASSLTGGASEQYF. The CDR3 coding sequence is TGTGCCAGCAGCCTAACAGGGGGCGCGTCCGAGCAGTACTTC. The variable domain in full, with the rest retrieved from reference TRBV7-9 and TRBJ2-7, is DTGVSQNPRHKITKRGQNVTFRCDPISEHNRLYWYRQTLGQGPEFLTYFQNEAQLEKSRLLSDRFSAERPKGSFSTLEIQRTEQGDSAMYLCASSLTGGASEQYFGPGTRLTVT.

This clone was detected only a few times. This sequence joins TRBV29-1 and TRBJ2-6, with TRBD1 matching over 7 bases. The length of the CDR3 is 14 residues. Germline CDR1 is SQVTM and CDR2 is ANQGSEA. Losses at the gene ends were 7 bases for V and 2 bases for J; bases not matched to a gene: 5. The CDR3 region has the DNA TGCAGCGCCAAGACAGGGACTGGGGCCAACGTCCTGACTTTC. This codes for CSAKTGTGANVLTF.

The gene calls are TRBV15 and TRBJ2-1; D is perhaps TRBD2 (5 bases). CDR1 and CDR2 (germline): LNHNV, YYDKDF (reference sequence). The CDR3 sequence is 15 residues long. Trimming took 2 bases from V and 4 from J, leaving 12 bases between them. The CDR3 DNA follows: TGTGCCACCAGCAGATCCCGGGGTGTGTACAATGAGCAGTTCTTC. As protein: CATSRSRGVYNEQFF.

This clone was found a few times. The rearrangement joins TRBV27 to TRBJ1-1, with a tentative D call TRBD1 (5 bases). The V end lost 3 bases, the J end lost 0 bases, and 20 bases lay between the germline ends. Germline-derived CDR1 and CDR2 are MNHEY and SMNVEV (reference sequence). The CDR3 spans 18 residues. The CDR3 coding sequence is TGTGCCAGCAGTTTGGGACCCAGGCGAACCAACATGAACACTGAAGCTTTCTTT. Its protein is CASSLGPRRTNMNTEAFF.

The chain recombines TRBV10-3 with TRBJ2-7, with no clear D. Trimming took 2 bases from V and 5 from J, leaving 10 bases between them. Germline V gene data show CDR1 as ENHRY and CDR2 as SYGVKD. The CDR3 totals 13 residues. The CDR3 spells CAISERWSDEQYF. For the CDR3, the DNA is TGTGCCATCAGTGAGCGTTGGTCGGACGAGCAGTACTTC.

This clone was counted only a few times. The rearrangement joins TRBV19 to TRBJ2-3; TRBD2 matches at 9 bases. V lost 4 bases to trimming and J lost 1 base; unmatched junction nucleotides: 6. In germline, CDR1 is LNHDA, CDR2 SQIVND (reference sequence). CDR3 size: 16 residues. CDR3 coding DNA: TGTGCCAGTAGTACTATAGCGGGAGTCGGCACAGATACGCAGTATTTT. Encoded protein: CASSTIAGVGTDTQYF.